One sample yielded the 14 T cell receptor beta chains listed below, sequenced in a study of siplizumab effects on memory and regulatory T cells (dated by TCRdb to about 2019). The library came from the immunoSEQ multiplex PCR assay. TCRdb's version of the immuneACCESS table is confined to in-frame rearrangements and falls short of the full clone set. An unresolved V gene accounts for under half of the shortfall where checked; the remainder is of unknown origin. The table for this sample lists some 97,000 clones; about 95% of them were counted only once. The ten largest clones take up about 0.6% of the sample. Sample: Tregs sorted from blood. These receptors came from a human donor in good health.

The chain joins TRBV7-9 to TRBJ1-2, with D possibly TRBD1 on 5 matching bases. V was cut by 9 bases and J by 4 bases, with 9 bases left in between. Germline CDR1 reads SEHNR; CDR2 reads FQNEAQ (reference sequence). The CDR3 extends over 11 amino acids. DNA of the CDR3: TGTGCCAGTCCGGGGGGCTATGGCTACACCTTC. This translates into CASPGGYGYTF.

The chain combines TRBV7-9 with TRBJ2-7; D possibly uses TRBD1 or TRBD2 (6 bases each). The germline V gene has CDR1 SEHNR and CDR2 FQNEAQ (reference sequence). V was trimmed by 3 bases and J by 2 bases, leaving 14 bases between them. This CDR3 is 15 amino acids long. This CDR3 reads CASSLRDKRTYEQYF. The CDR3 DNA follows: TGTGCCAGCAGCTTGCGGGACAAAAGGACCTACGAGCAGTACTTC. Variable domain in full (rest from reference TRBV7-9 and TRBJ2-7): DTGVSQNPRHKITKRGQNVTFRCDPISEHNRLYWYRQTLGQGPEFLTYFQNEAQLEKSRLLSDRFSAERPKGSFSTLEIQRTEQGDSAMYLCASSLRDKRTYEQYFGPGTRLTVT.

This chain uses TRBV5-6 with TRBJ2-3, with 9 bases matching TRBD2. The length of the CDR3 is 17 residues. The V segment lost 4 bases and the J segment 0 bases; nucleotides outside the gene matches: 9. Germline V gene sequence: CDR1 SGHDT, CDR2 YYEEEE. The CDR3 nucleotides are TGTGCCAGCAGCCCAGTACTCACTAGCGGGAGCACAGATACGCAGTATTTT. Protein: CASSPVLTSGSTDTQYF.

The chain uses TRBV11-2 and TRBJ1-2; D call uncertain. The CDR3 runs to 12 residues. Trimming took off 2 bases at V and 8 bases at J, with 9 bases between the two ends. CDR1 is SGHAT, CDR2 FQNNGV, per germline. In nucleotides, the CDR3 is TGTGCCAGCAGCTTAACGGTCGGCGGCTACACCTTC. This codes for CASSLTVGGYTF.

The chain combines TRBV5-1 with TRBJ2-7; 9 bases agree with TRBD2. This CDR3 has 17 amino acids. CDR1 SGHRS and CDR2 YFSETQ come from the germline V gene. The ends lost 3 bases at V and 3 bases at J; junction bases unmatched: 13. The CDR3 coding sequence is TGCGCCAGCAGCTGGGATCGGGTGGCTAGCGGGGTCTACGAGCAGTACTTC. It specifies CASSWDRVASGVYEQYF.

The V and J genes are TRBV18 and TRBJ2-2, with D unclear. The V and J ends lost 9 bases and 3 bases respectively, with 5 bases between them. Per germline, CDR1 KGHSH and CDR2 LQKENI. This CDR3 contains 11 residues. The CDR3 region is CASSDTGELFF. In nucleotides, the CDR3 is TGTGCCAGTTCTGACACCGGGGAGCTGTTTTTT.

DNA for the CDR3: TGTGCCAGCAGCTTGAGGTCAGGGGCCGGGGCCAACGTCCTGACTTTC. Protein product: CASSLRSGAGANVLTF. The rearrangement joins TRBV5-6 to TRBJ2-6, with a weak D call TRBD1 (6 bases). This CDR3 is built from 16 residues. Germline V lookup: CDR1 SGHDT, CDR2 YYEEEE. V was shortened by 1 base and J by 4 bases, with 12 bases between the two germline ends.

J is TRBJ2-3 and V is TRBV10-1, with 8 bases fitting TRBD1. Per the germline V gene, CDR1 is WNHNN and CDR2 is SYGVQD (reference sequence). V shed 6 bases, J shed 3 bases, and the junction held 2 bases outside the gene matches. This CDR3 has 13 residues. CDR3 sequence (DNA): TGCGCCAGCAGGGACAGGGTGACAGATACGCAGTATTTT. Its translation is CASRDRVTDTQYF.

This clone has only a few counts. The genes are TRBV18 and TRBJ2-7; 7 bases align to TRBD2. CDR1 is KGHSH, CDR2 LQKENI, per germline. CDR3 size: 14 residues. J gave up 3 bases and V 4 bases, and 6 bases lay outside the gene matches. The CDR3 DNA sequence: TGTGCCAGCTCACGGGCTAGCGGCCTCTACGAGCAGTACTTC. Its protein is CASSRASGLYEQYF.

The chain couples TRBV10-2 to TRBJ2-5; 8 nucleotides line up with TRBD2. This CDR3 has 12 amino acids. CDR1 is WSHSY and CDR2 is SAAADI in the germline V gene. J was trimmed by 9 bases and V by 6 bases; bases with no gene match: 6. The CDR3 bases are TGCGCCAGCAGCTTGACTAGCGAGGCCCAGTACTTC. This encodes CASSLTSEAQYF.

The gene calls are TRBV5-6 and TRBJ1-4; D unclear. CDR1 SGHDT and CDR2 YYEEEE come from the germline V gene. This CDR3 is 16 amino acids long. V dropped 4 bases and J dropped 2 bases, with 15 bases sitting between them. The chain's CDR3 is CASSKLNGMTNEKLFF. CDR3 coding DNA: TGTGCCAGCAGCAAATTGAACGGGATGACTAATGAAAAACTGTTTTTT. Full variable domain (missing parts from reference TRBV5-6 and TRBJ1-4): DAGVTQSPTHLIKTRGQQVTLRCSPKSGHDTVSWYQQALGQGPQFIFQYYEEEERQRGNFPDRFSGHQFPNYSSELNVNALLLGDSALYLCASSKLNGMTNEKLFFGSGTQLSVL.

The rearrangement uses TRBV4-2 and TRBJ2-1, with 10 bases matching TRBD2. V lost 2 bases and J lost 3; bases outside the gene matches: 1. CDR3 length: 15 amino acids. CDR1 and CDR2 from the germline V gene are LGHNA and YNFKEQ. Here the CDR3 reads CASSQSGRDYNEQFF. The CDR3 region has the DNA TGTGCCAGCAGCCAAAGCGGGAGGGACTACAATGAGCAGTTCTTC.

The V and J genes are TRBV27 and TRBJ1-6; 7 bases fit TRBD1. The germline V gene encodes CDR1 MNHEY and CDR2 SMNVEV (reference sequence). With 7 bases clipped from V and 7 bases from J, the junction kept 7 bases outside the gene matches. The CDR3 is 14 residues long. The CDR3 DNA reads as TGTGCCAGCACCAGGGGGGGTGGCAATTCACCCCTCCACTTT. It specifies CASTRGGGNSPLHF.

V gene TRBV21-1 combines with J gene TRBJ1-5; the table's TRBD1 call for D was not verified on the DNA. TRBV21-1 constitutes a pseudogene. There are 21 residues in the CDR3. The CDR3 loop is CASSKRDQVDLWVYSNQPQHF. The CDR3 nucleotides read TGTGCCAGCAGCAAAAGAGACCAGGTAGATCTTTGGGTTTATAGCAATCAGCCCCAGCATTTT.